This record concerns one TCR beta chain sequence. RNA totalling roughly 0.5 to 1 ug underwent reverse transcription with random hexamers. immunoSEQ multiplex PCR amplified TCR beta CDR3 across 54 Vbeta, 13 Jbeta. TCRdb ran MiXCR on the immunoSEQ multiplex PCR reads and lists one entry per CDR3 protein. The sample carries 250,000 or so distinct CDR3 sequences, 90% to 95% recorded once. The germline gives CDR1 LNHNV, CDR2 YYDKDF (reference sequence). The V and J ends lost 1 base and 0 bases, in that order; junction bases with no gene match: 8. The CDR3 extends over 19 amino acids. This entry belongs to a study of CD8 T cells in Susac syndrome.

The chain uses TRBV15 and TRBJ2-4, with 11 bases identical to TRBD2. The sequence derives from a human donor with multiple sclerosis. The sequenced material came from CD4+ T cells from PBMCs. The CDR3 DNA is TGTGCCACCAGCAGAGTGGGACTAGCGGATTCCCTAGCCAAAAACATTCAGTACTTC. Residues: CATSRVGLADSLAKNIQYF.